This T cell receptor (beta chain) was found in a study of CXCR3-negative and CXCR3-positive naive CD8 T cells. The TRB cDNA libraries were prepared by 5' RACE with UMI labels. TCRdb reanalyzed the 5' RACE reads, giving one entry per CDR3 protein sequence and no DNA. The sample table sets out around 140,000 distinct CDR3 sequences. Study conclusions and caveats: Naive CXCR3-positive cells had TRB CDR3s more hydrophobic than those of CXCR3-negative naive cells. Relative to memory CD8+ cells, whose diversity was much lower, both naive subsets had comparably high diversity.

A CD45RO-CCR7+CD27+CD95- phenotype identified naive CD8+ T cells. As to this clonotype: Its antigen is currently unknown.

There are 15 residues in the CDR3. CDR1 is MDHEN, CDR2 SYDVKM, per germline. The V call is TRBV28, the J call TRBJ2-3; TCRdb outputs TRBD1, but without DNA this stays unchecked. The sequenced material came from naive CXCR3- CD8+ T cells from blood. Documented subset: CD45RO-CCR7+CD27+CD95- naive CD8+ T cells lacking CXCR3 (TNR3-). This TCR was sampled from a human donor in good health. Some clones in this sample may be carry-over from other donors' samples. CDR3 sequence: CASSLGLGGPDTQYF.